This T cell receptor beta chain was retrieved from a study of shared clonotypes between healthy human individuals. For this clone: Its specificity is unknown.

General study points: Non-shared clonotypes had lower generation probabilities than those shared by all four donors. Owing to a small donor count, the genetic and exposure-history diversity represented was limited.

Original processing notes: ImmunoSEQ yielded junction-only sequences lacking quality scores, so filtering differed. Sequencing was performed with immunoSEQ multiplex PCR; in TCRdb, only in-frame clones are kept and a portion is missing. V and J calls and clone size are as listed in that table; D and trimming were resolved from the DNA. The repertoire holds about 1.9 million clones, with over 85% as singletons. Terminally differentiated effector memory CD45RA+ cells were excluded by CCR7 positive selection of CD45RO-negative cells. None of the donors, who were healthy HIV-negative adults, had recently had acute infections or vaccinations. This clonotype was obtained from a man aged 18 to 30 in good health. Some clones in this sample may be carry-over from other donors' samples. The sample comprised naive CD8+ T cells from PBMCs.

The CDR3 DNA follows: TGCGCCAGCAGTGACCTGACAGAGATCAACACCGGGGAGCTGTTTTTT. Its protein is CASSDLTEINTGELFF. The rearrangement joins TRBV10-2 to TRBJ2-2; possibly TRBD1 for D (5 bases). The CDR3 loop spans 16 amino acids. V was clipped by 3 bases and J by 2 bases, with 13 bases between them. Per the germline V gene, CDR1 is WSHSY and CDR2 is SAAADI.